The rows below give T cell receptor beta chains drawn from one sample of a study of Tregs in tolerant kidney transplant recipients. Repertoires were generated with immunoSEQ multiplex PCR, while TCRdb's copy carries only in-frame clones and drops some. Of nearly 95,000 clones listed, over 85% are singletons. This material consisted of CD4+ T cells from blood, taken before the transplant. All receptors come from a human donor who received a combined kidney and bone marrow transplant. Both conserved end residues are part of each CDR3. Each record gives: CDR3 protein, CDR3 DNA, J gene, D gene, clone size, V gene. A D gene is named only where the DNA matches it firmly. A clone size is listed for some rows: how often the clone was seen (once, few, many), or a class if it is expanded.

CDR3: CASSYDRGNRRGYTF
DNA: TGTGCCAGCAGCTACGACAGGGGGAATCGGAGGGGCTACACCTTC
J: TRBJ1-2
D: TRBD1
size: -
V: TRBV7-2

CDR3: CASSLVSGSNYGYTF
DNA: TGCGCCAGCAGCTTGGTTTCAGGCTCTAACTATGGCTACACCTTC
J: TRBJ1-2
D: -
size: -
V: TRBV5-1

CDR3: CASSRPGFPETQYF
DNA: TGTGCCAGCAGCCGGCCGGGATTTCCAGAGACCCAGTACTTC
J: TRBJ2-5
D: -
size: -
V: TRBV7-2

CDR3: CASSPDRGRRELFF
DNA: TGTGCCAGCAGTCCCGACAGGGGAAGAAGGGAGCTGTTTTTT
J: TRBJ2-2
D: TRBD1
size: -
V: TRBV28

CDR3: CATSRPGSGELFF
DNA: TGTGCCACCAGCAGACCCGGGTCCGGGGAGCTGTTTTTT
J: TRBJ2-2
D: -
size: once
V: TRBV15

CDR3: CASSLEAGNEAFF
DNA: TGTGCCAGCAGCTTAGAAGCGGGGAATGAAGCTTTCTTT
J: TRBJ1-1
D: -
size: -
V: TRBV7-9

CDR3: CASNYDSYEQFF
DNA: TGTGCCAGCAACTATGATAGCTATGAGCAGTTCTTC
J: TRBJ2-1
D: -
size: -
V: TRBV9

CDR3: CASRAPRGSDEQFF
DNA: TGTGCCAGCAGGGCCCCTAGAGGTAGCGATGAGCAGTTCTTC
J: TRBJ2-1
D: -
size: -
V: TRBV6-5

CDR3: CASRLGRRAGNSNTGELFF
DNA: TGTGCAAGTCGCTTAGGTCGGCGCGCAGGGAATTCGAACACCGGGGAGCTGTTTTTT
J: TRBJ2-2
D: -
size: -
V: TRBV12-2

CDR3: CASSFLLDGYTF
DNA: TGTGCCAGCAGCTTTCTATTAGATGGCTACACCTTC
J: TRBJ1-2
D: -
size: -
V: TRBV7-9

CDR3: CASRGPAGEETQYF
DNA: TGCGCCAGCAGGGGCCCAGCGGGAGAAGAGACCCAGTACTTC
J: TRBJ2-5
D: TRBD2
size: -
V: TRBV5-1

CDR3: CASSHGGTINEQFF
DNA: TGCGCCAGCAGCCACGGTGGGACAATCAATGAGCAGTTCTTC
J: TRBJ2-1
D: -
size: once
V: TRBV4-3

CDR3: CASSLSTGVGEQYF
DNA: TGTGCCAGCAGCTTATCTACAGGGGTGGGGGAGCAGTACTTC
J: TRBJ2-5
D: TRBD1
size: -
V: TRBV7-8

CDR3: CASSLELVQETQYF
DNA: TGCGCCAGCAGCTTGGAACTAGTACAAGAGACCCAGTACTTC
J: TRBJ2-5
D: -
size: -
V: TRBV5-1

CDR3: CASSQIQRGGIKTQYF
DNA: TGCGCCAGCAGCCAAATCCAGCGGGGGGGCATAAAGACCCAGTACTTC
J: TRBJ2-5
D: TRBD2
size: few
V: TRBV4-1

CDR3: CASSGNPSGRADNEQFF
DNA: TGCGCCAGCAGCGGCAATCCTAGCGGGAGGGCTGACAATGAGCAGTTCTTC
J: TRBJ2-1
D: TRBD2
size: -
V: TRBV5-1

CDR3: CASSLGRTSIYNEQFF
DNA: TGTGCCAGCAGCTTAGGGAGGACTAGCATCTACAATGAGCAGTTCTTC
J: TRBJ2-1
D: TRBD2
size: -
V: TRBV7-2

CDR3: CSVNQFFSSYNEQFF
DNA: TGCAGCGTTAACCAATTTTTTAGCTCCTACAATGAGCAGTTCTTC
J: TRBJ2-1
D: -
size: -
V: TRBV29-1

CDR3: CASRERGGIRLETQYF
DNA: TGTGCCAGCAGGGAAAGGGGGGGAATAAGGCTGGAGACCCAGTACTTC
J: TRBJ2-5
D: -
size: -
V: TRBV6-6

CDR3: CASSPGQPMSYGYTF
DNA: TGTGCCAGCAGCCCTGGACAGCCAATGTCCTATGGCTACACCTTC
J: TRBJ1-2
D: -
size: -
V: TRBV9

CDR3: CASSSGLAGEIPYEQYF
DNA: TGTGCCAGCAGCAGCGGCTTAGCGGGAGAAATCCCCTACGAGCAGTACTTC
J: TRBJ2-7
D: TRBD2
size: -
V: TRBV4-2

CDR3: CASSLADRDPYGYTF
DNA: TGCGCCAGCAGCTTGGCGGACAGGGATCCTTATGGCTACACCTTC
J: TRBJ1-2
D: TRBD1
size: -
V: TRBV5-1

CDR3: CASKPGQASPLHF
DNA: TGTGCCAGCAAGCCGGGACAGGCCTCACCCCTCCACTTT
J: TRBJ1-6
D: TRBD1
size: -
V: TRBV6-5

CDR3: CASSPPSGGYEQYF
DNA: TGTGCCAGCTCACCACCGAGTGGCGGCTACGAGCAGTACTTC
J: TRBJ2-7
D: -
size: -
V: TRBV18

CDR3: CASSLVGQSNQPQHF
DNA: TGTGCCAGCAGCTTAGTTGGACAGTCTAATCAGCCCCAGCATTTT
J: TRBJ1-5
D: -
size: -
V: TRBV7-2

CDR3: CASRRTGSGYTF
DNA: TGTGCCAGCAGGAGGACAGGGAGTGGCTACACCTTC
J: TRBJ1-2
D: TRBD1
size: -
V: TRBV27

CDR3: CASSPGGSGEQYF
DNA: TGTGCCAGCAGCCCGGGCGGCAGCGGCGAGCAGTACTTC
J: TRBJ2-7
D: -
size: -
V: TRBV4-2

CDR3: CASSVGTGVNEKLFF
DNA: TGTGCCAGCAGCGTAGGGACAGGGGTTAATGAAAAACTGTTTTTT
J: TRBJ1-4
D: TRBD1
size: -
V: TRBV9